This section outlines one T cell receptor beta chain sequence together with its context. Its specificity is not known. Together with a sample-barcoded 5' primer, a J-beta primer mix was included in a second PCR lasting about 6 to 11 cycles. TCRdb re-derived calls from the 5' RACE reads in MiXCR, one entry per CDR3 protein. The repertoire includes 650,000 to 800,000 distinct CDR3 sequences, under 45% of them detected once, and roughly a fifth sits in the top ten. Isolation recovered at least 6.5 million PBMCs from every sample. The data originate from a study of blood T cells in healthy people across ages. Study context: About one barcoded TCR beta cDNA was captured per two T cells. Findings and limits, study-wide: Diversity estimated from one million T cells was considered an underestimate. Donors of long life had a larger count of naive CD4+ cells and greater diversity than aged donors.

This receptor was taken from a man in his sixties in good health. The sequenced sample was blood.

The CDR3 bases are TGTGCCATCAGCGCAAGTTTTACCCCCTACGAGCAGTACTTC. Translated: CAISASFTPYEQYF. This chain uses TRBV10-3 with TRBJ2-7; D ambiguous. Trimming took 6 bases from V and 2 from J, leaving 14 bases between them. CDR3 length: 14 amino acids. The germline V gene has CDR1 ENHRY and CDR2 SYGVKD.